One and the same sample provided the 19 T cell receptor beta chains below, sequenced in a study of cytomegalovirus exposure and HLA in healthy donors. Clones were read by immunoSEQ multiplex PCR, and TCRdb kept only the in-frame ones, dropping some. The sample has some 120,000 clones; more than 70% are singletons. Sequencing was done on a sample of PBMCs. Source of these receptors: a woman aged 30 to 39 in good health and CMV-seronegative.

The rearrangement joins TRBV6-5 to TRBJ1-1; 7 positions match TRBD1. Germline V gene sequence: CDR1 MNHEY, CDR2 SVGAGI. Trimming removed 2 bases from V and 6 bases from J; junction bases left unmatched: 3. This CDR3 contains 13 residues. The CDR3 nucleotides are TGTGCCAGCAGTTACGACAGGGAGGCTGAAGCTTTCTTT. It codes for CASSYDREAEAFF.

The chain carries TRBV7-8 and TRBJ2-7; TRBD2 agrees at 8 bases. Germline V gives CDR1 SGHVS, CDR2 FQNEAQ. This CDR3 comprises 15 residues. V trimming: 5 bases; J trimming: 0 bases; junction bases outside the gene matches: 6. This chain's CDR3 is CASSDRLASSYEQYF. As DNA, the CDR3 is TGTGCCAGCAGCGATCGACTAGCGAGCTCCTACGAGCAGTACTTC.

V usage is TRBV29-1 and J usage is TRBJ1-1, with TRBD1 identical over 8 bases. This CDR3 is built from 13 residues. J lost 3 bases, V lost 6 bases, and 6 bases had no gene match. Germline assignment: CDR1 SQVTM and CDR2 ANQGSEA. Here the CDR3 DNA reads TGCAGCGTGGGCAGGGGGCCCGACACTGAAGCTTTCTTT. Protein product: CSVGRGPDTEAFF. The full variable domain, completed using reference TRBV29-1 and TRBJ1-1, is SAVISQKPSRDICQRGTSLTIQCQVDSQVTMMFWYRQQPGQSLTLIATANQGSEATYESGFVIDKFPISRPNLTFSTLTVSNMSPEDSSIYLCSVGRGPDTEAFFGQGTRLTVV.

The chain links TRBV7-8 to TRBJ2-7, with TRBD1 matching 8 bases. Germline V lookup: CDR1 SGHVS, CDR2 FQNEAQ. V shed 5 bases and J 4 bases; nucleotides not matched to a gene: 4. This CDR3 spans 13 amino acids. CDR3: CASSGTGRYEQYF. The CDR3 coding sequence is TGTGCCAGCAGCGGGACAGGAAGGTACGAGCAGTACTTC.

The chain recombines TRBV10-3 with TRBJ1-6, with no clear D. The CDR3 has 14 amino acids. Germline loops: CDR1 ENHRY, CDR2 SYGVKD. Deletions cut 7 bases from V and 7 bases from J, with 14 bases between. The CDR3 here is CAITEEKSNSPLHF. Here the CDR3 DNA reads TGTGCCATCACCGAGGAGAAATCGAATTCACCCCTCCACTTT.

The chain links TRBV7-2 to TRBJ1-2; D remains unclear. This CDR3 has 15 amino acids. V was clipped by 0 bases and J by 1 base, with 9 bases between them. CDR1 and CDR2 (germline): SGHTA, FQGNSA. The CDR3 DNA reads as TGTGCCAGCAGCTTAGCGTTCGGACTTAACTATGGCTACACCTTC. As protein: CASSLAFGLNYGYTF.

This chain links TRBV5-4 with TRBJ2-2; 10 bases are shared with TRBD2. The CDR3 has 16 residues. The V segment lost 3 bases and the J segment 7 bases; nucleotides outside the gene matches: 9. Germline V lookup: CDR1 SGHNT, CDR2 YYREEE (reference sequence). CDR3 sequence reads: CASSSRAGGRGGELFF. CDR3 nucleotides: TGTGCCAGCAGCTCCAGAGCGGGGGGGCGTGGCGGGGAGCTGTTTTTT.

J is TRBJ2-1 and V is TRBV4-1, with D hard to call. Germline loops: CDR1 MGHRA, CDR2 YSYEKL. Trimming shortened V by 1 base and J by 5 bases, and 9 bases separated the two germline ends. The CDR3 has 14 residues. The CDR3 coding sequence is TGCGCCAGCAGCCAAGTAGAACAGAACAATGAGCAGTTCTTC. It specifies CASSQVEQNNEQFF.

This sequence joins TRBV13 and TRBJ2-7, with D tentatively TRBD2 (5 bases). From germline, CDR1 is PRHDT and CDR2 FYEKMQ (reference sequence). The V end was cut by 5 bases, the J end by 1 base, with 15 bases between. The CDR3 runs to 15 residues. In DNA, the CDR3 is TGTGCCAGCAGCCTCCAAGGTGGGAGTTCCTACGAGCAGTACTTC. As protein: CASSLQGGSSYEQYF. Full variable domain (outside the CDR3, taken from reference TRBV13 and TRBJ2-7): AAGVIQSPRHLIKEKRETATLKCYPIPRHDTVYWYQQGPGQDPQFLISFYEKMQSDKGSIPDRFSAQQFSDYHSELNMSSLELGDSALYFCASSLQGGSSYEQYFGPGTRLTVT.

The rearrangement joins TRBV19 to TRBJ2-7; TRBD1 might be the D (5 bases). V was cut by 7 bases and J by 2 bases, with 15 bases left in between. This CDR3 is built from 14 residues. Germline CDR1 is LNHDA and CDR2 is SQIVND (reference sequence). The chain's CDR3 is CASTPGQGTYEQYF. CDR3 sequence (DNA): TGTGCCAGTACCCCCGGTCAGGGCACCTACGAGCAGTACTTC.

V and J are TRBV6-6 and TRBJ1-1, with D hard to call. Trimming removed 7 bases from V and 5 bases from J, with 23 bases in between. Germline V gene sequence: CDR1 MNHNY, CDR2 SVGAGI (reference sequence). The CDR3 consists of 16 residues. CDR3 nucleotide sequence: TGTGCCAGCATAGACGGCCTGGGGAGGGCGGAGACTGAAGCTTTCTTT. Its translation: CASIDGLGRAETEAFF.

V usage is TRBV14 and J usage is TRBJ1-2; 9 nucleotides match TRBD1. Trimming took 1 base from V and 2 from J; bases not matched to a gene: 8. Germline values: CDR1 SGHDN, CDR2 FVKESK. The CDR3 has 17 residues. The DNA of the CDR3 is TGTGCCAGCAGCCAAGTGTGGACAGGGGACTCAAACTATGGCTACACCTTC. Translated: CASSQVWTGDSNYGYTF. Together with reference TRBV14 and TRBJ1-2, the CDR3 gives the full variable domain: EAGVTQFPSHSVIEKGQTVTLRCDPISGHDNLYWYRRVMGKEIKFLLHFVKESKQDESGMPNNRFLAERTGGTYSTLKVQPAELEDSGVYFCASSQVWTGDSNYGYTFGSGTRLTVV.

This clone was seen only a few times. The chain has TRBV7-2 and TRBJ2-3; 8 nucleotides line up with TRBD1. The CDR3 totals 18 residues. Germline CDR1 reads SGHTA; CDR2 reads FQGNSA. Trimming cost V 2 bases and J 5 bases; bases outside gene matches: 15. CDR3 sequence (DNA): TGTGCCAGCAGCTTAAAACCCCAGGGGGCATTTCGTAAAGATACGCAGTATTTT. It yields the protein CASSLKPQGAFRKDTQYF.

The chain employs TRBV19 and TRBJ1-2, with D uncertain. There are 14 residues in the CDR3. Between the trimmed V and J ends, which lost 6 bases and 4 bases, there was a span of 15 bases. CDR1 LNHDA and CDR2 SQIVND come from the germline V gene (reference sequence). The DNA for the CDR3 is TGTGCCAGTAGCGTCGAAGGAGCCCTCTATGGCTACACCTTC. The encoded protein is CASSVEGALYGYTF.

The V call is TRBV2, the J call TRBJ2-7; TRBD1 aligns across 8 bases. Trimming at V came to 7 bases and at J to 0 bases, leaving 8 bases not matched to a gene. This CDR3 spans 15 amino acids. The V gene's germline CDR1 is SNHLY and CDR2 FYNNEI. The DNA of the CDR3 is TGTGCCAGCATTGACCCGGGACAGGCCTCCTACGAGCAGTACTTC. Its translation: CASIDPGQASYEQYF.

The chain employs TRBV9 and TRBJ2-2; TRBD1 aligns across 7 bases. J gave up 4 bases and V 7 bases, and 4 bases lay outside the gene matches. Germline V gene lookup returns CDR1 SGDLS and CDR2 YYNGEE. The CDR3 is made up of 13 amino acids. In DNA form, the CDR3 reads TGTGCCAGCGACAGGGCGGGCACCGGGGAGCTGTTTTTT. This encodes CASDRAGTGELFF.

This chain links TRBV19 with TRBJ1-4; 7 bases are a match to TRBD1. CDR3 length: 14 amino acids. Germline V gene sequence: CDR1 LNHDA, CDR2 SQIVND (reference sequence). J gave up 8 bases and V 5 bases, and 8 bases lay outside the gene matches. CDR3: CASSVQGFSEKLFF. CDR3 bases: TGTGCCAGTAGTGTACAGGGGTTTTCGGAAAAACTGTTTTTT.

The gene calls are TRBV4-3 and TRBJ2-3; no clear D gene. The CDR3 is 13 residues long. Trimming pared 0 bases from V and 6 bases from J, leaving 7 bases between. Germline values: CDR1 LGHNA, CDR2 YSLEER. This CDR3 reads CASSQDPMDTQYF. In nucleotides, the CDR3 is TGCGCCAGCAGCCAAGACCCCATGGATACGCAGTATTTT.

This clone was found once. This sequence joins TRBV6-4 and TRBJ2-2; TRBD2 matches at 8 bases. J gave up 6 bases and V 0 bases, and 3 bases lay outside the gene matches. Germline V CDR1 and CDR2: MRHNA, SNTAGT. The CDR3 extends over 15 amino acids. The CDR3 sequence: CASSDSSGGPGELFF. As DNA, the CDR3 is TGTGCCAGCAGTGACTCGTCGGGGGGGCCCGGGGAGCTGTTTTTT.